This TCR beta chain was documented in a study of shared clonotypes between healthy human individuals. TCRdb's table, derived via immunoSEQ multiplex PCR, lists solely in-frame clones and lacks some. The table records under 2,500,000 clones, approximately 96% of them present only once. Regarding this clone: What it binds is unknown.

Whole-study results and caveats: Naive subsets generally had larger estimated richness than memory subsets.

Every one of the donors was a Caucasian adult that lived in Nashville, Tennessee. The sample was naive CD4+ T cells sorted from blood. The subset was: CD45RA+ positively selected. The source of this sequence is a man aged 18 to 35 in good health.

The CDR3 DNA is TGTGCCAGCAGCAACCAAGGAAGCCTTCCCACTGAAGCTTTCTTT. It encodes CASSNQGSLPTEAFF. The rearrangement links TRBV7-6 to TRBJ1-1; D gene unclear. Trimming stripped 5 bases from V and 4 bases from J, with 17 bases between. The CDR3 totals 15 residues. The germline CDR1 and CDR2 sequences are SGHVS and FNYEAQ. The full variable domain, rest sourced from reference TRBV7-6 and TRBJ1-1, is GAGVSQSPRYKVTKRGQDVALRCDPISGHVSLYWYRQALGQGPEFLTYFNYEAQQDKSGLPNDRFSAERPEGSISTLTIQRTEQRDSAMYRCASSNQGSLPTEAFFGQGTRLTVV.